What follows are 17 T cell receptor beta chains derived from one specimen sequenced in a study of cytomegalovirus exposure and HLA in healthy donors. PCR amplification relied on 60 Vbeta primers (plus 13 Jbeta primers). Measured with immunoSEQ multiplex PCR; TCRdb has only the in-frame clones, and not every one. The sample consists of more than 100,000 clones, 76% of them appearing once. The sequenced sample was PBMCs. Receptor source: a female donor in good health and CMV-seropositive.

This sequence joins TRBV7-9 and TRBJ1-3; D is unclear. Deletions cut 3 bases from V and 0 bases from J, with 9 bases between. CDR1 and CDR2 (germline): SEHNR, FQNEAQ (reference sequence). The CDR3 contains 15 residues. Here the CDR3 reads CASSFDGVSGNTIYF. CDR3 in DNA: TGTGCCAGCAGCTTCGACGGAGTCTCTGGAAACACCATATATTTT.

V and J are TRBV4-2 and TRBJ2-1, with 8 bases fitting TRBD1. The germline gives CDR1 LGHNA, CDR2 YNFKEQ. CDR3 length: 15 residues. J lost 6 bases, V lost 4 bases, and 8 bases had no gene match. This CDR3 is CASSPLPGQGNEQFF. The CDR3 region has the DNA TGTGCCAGCAGCCCACTACCAGGACAGGGCAATGAGCAGTTCTTC.

This clone occurred once. The rearrangement links TRBV29-1 to TRBJ2-5; D perhaps matches TRBD1 (6 bases). Trimming took off 1 base at V and 2 bases at J, with 14 bases between the two ends. The CDR3 is 15 residues long. CDR1 is SQVTM, CDR2 ANQGSEA, per germline. The CDR3 bases are TGCAGCGTTGAAGGTGTAGGGGGAAAACAAGAGACCCAGTACTTC. Its protein is CSVEGVGGKQETQYF.

Only a few counts were recorded for this clone. The chain recombines TRBV27 with TRBJ2-7, with 7 bases lining up with TRBD2. V shed 0 bases and J 7 bases; nucleotides not matched to a gene: 6. CDR3 length: 14 amino acids. Germline V gives CDR1 MNHEY, CDR2 SMNVEV (reference sequence). The CDR3 DNA is TGTGCCAGCAGTTTATCCCGGGAGGAGCGGGAGCAGTACTTC. Translating gives CASSLSREEREQYF.

This clone has a single count. CDR3 nucleotide sequence: TGTGCCACAACAGGGGAATCATCTGAAGCTTTCTTT. Translating gives CATTGESSEAFF. J is TRBJ1-1 and V is TRBV6-5; 7 bases map to TRBD1. After removal of 10 bases from V and 6 bases from J, the junction contained 8 bases not matched to a gene. CDR3 size: 12 residues. In germline, CDR1 is MNHEY, CDR2 SVGAGI.

The V gene is TRBV5-6, the J gene TRBJ2-7; 9 bases agree with TRBD1. Germline-derived CDR1 and CDR2 are SGHDT and YYEEEE. Trimming removed 2 bases from V and 5 bases from J; junction bases left unmatched: 11. This CDR3 is 16 amino acids long. The CDR3 spells CASSFIPGTGYHEQYF. CDR3 nucleotides: TGTGCCAGCAGCTTCATTCCCGGGACAGGGTACCACGAGCAGTACTTC.

The rearrangement uses TRBV10-3 and TRBJ1-2; D perhaps matches TRBD1 (5 bases). The CDR3 runs to 13 residues. Trimming pared 8 bases from V and 5 bases from J, leaving 15 bases between. Germline CDR1 is ENHRY and CDR2 is SYGVKD. The CDR3 region has the DNA TGTGCCATCGGTGGCGGGACTTTTTATGGCTACACCTTC. Translation: CAIGGGTFYGYTF.

The V call is TRBV2, the J call TRBJ1-5; TRBD1 matches at 11 bases. J lost 7 bases, V lost 7 bases, and 9 bases had no gene match. This CDR3 has 15 residues. Germline V gene sequence: CDR1 SNHLY, CDR2 FYNNEI. This chain's CDR3 is CASTPRTGGDQPQHF. CDR3 in DNA: TGTGCCAGCACGCCCCGGACAGGGGGCGACCAGCCCCAGCATTTT.

The genes are TRBV5-1 and TRBJ1-6, with TRBD1 matching 8 bases. CDR3 length: 16 residues. Germline loops: CDR1 SGHRS, CDR2 YFSETQ. Trimming at V came to 5 bases and at J to 5 bases, leaving 9 bases not matched to a gene. CDR3: CASRPTGDVHNSPLHF. CDR3 bases: TGCGCCAGCAGGCCGACAGGGGACGTCCATAATTCACCCCTCCACTTT.

This sequence joins TRBV5-1 and TRBJ1-2; TRBD1 might be the D (5 bases). V gave up 2 bases and J gave up 2 bases, with 10 bases separating them. The CDR3 runs 14 residues. CDR1 and CDR2 from the germline V gene are SGHRS and YFSETQ. In nucleotides, the CDR3 is TGCGCCAGCAGCTTATGGGAGGGGAACTATGGCTACACCTTC. Its protein product is CASSLWEGNYGYTF.

The V call is TRBV5-4, the J call TRBJ2-3; 7 bases are shared with TRBD1. V was pared by 0 bases and J by 6 bases, with 13 bases of the junction left unmatched. The germline CDR1 and CDR2 sequences are SGHNT and YYREEE (reference sequence). The CDR3 sequence is 17 residues long. The CDR3 bases are TGTGCCAGCAGCTTGGGGACAGGACGGCAGTTAACGGATACGCAGTATTTT. This gives the protein CASSLGTGRQLTDTQYF.

The chain uses TRBV5-1 and TRBJ1-1, with D perhaps TRBD1 (5 bases). With 4 bases removed from V and 0 bases from J, the gap between germline ends came to 22 bases. The germline CDR1 and CDR2 sequences are SGHRS and YFSETQ. The CDR3 has 18 residues. CDR3 protein: CASSRWPGREVMNTEAFF. Written as DNA, the CDR3 is TGCGCCAGCAGCCGGTGGCCGGGACGGGAGGTTATGAACACTGAAGCTTTCTTT. The full variable domain, with the rest looked up from reference TRBV5-1 and TRBJ1-1, is KAGVTQTPRYLIKTRGQQVTLSCSPISGHRSVSWYQQTPGQGLQFLFEYFSETQRNKGNFPGRFSGRQFSNSRSEMNVSTLELGDSALYLCASSRWPGREVMNTEAFFGQGTRLTVV.

In this sample, this clone turned up a few times. The rearrangement links TRBV29-1 to TRBJ1-3; maybe TRBD1 (5 bases). Trimming removed 5 bases at V and 2 bases at J, with 16 bases between. This CDR3 is 15 amino acids long. Germline loops: CDR1 SQVTM, CDR2 ANQGSEA. The CDR3 DNA sequence: TGCAGCGTTTATTCAGGGTCTGGCGCTGGAAACACCATATATTTT. It specifies CSVYSGSGAGNTIYF. Complete variable domain (other parts from reference TRBV29-1 and TRBJ1-3): SAVISQKPSRDICQRGTSLTIQCQVDSQVTMMFWYRQQPGQSLTLIATANQGSEATYESGFVIDKFPISRPNLTFSTLTVSNMSPEDSSIYLCSVYSGSGAGNTIYFGEGSWLTVV.

The chain carries TRBV7-6 and TRBJ2-5; tentatively, D is TRBD2 (6 bases). CDR3 length: 14 amino acids. The V gene lost 5 bases and the J gene lost 3 bases, with 13 bases spanning the gap. Germline-derived CDR1 and CDR2 are SGHVS and FNYEAQ. The DNA of the CDR3 is TGTGCCAGCAGCACGGGACTCGATAAAGAGACCCAGTACTTC. The encoded protein is CASSTGLDKETQYF.

The DNA of the CDR3 is TGTGCCAGTAGTATGAGAACGGGGGTGTACTCCTACAATGAGCAGTTCTTC. Its translation is CASSMRTGVYSYNEQFF. V and J are TRBV19 and TRBJ2-1, with TRBD2 as a possible D gene (6 bases). CDR1 is LNHDA and CDR2 is SQIVND in the germline V gene (reference sequence). The length of the CDR3 is 17 residues. Trimming took 3 bases from V and 0 from J, leaving 15 bases between them.

The chain has TRBV2 and TRBJ2-7, with 10 bases that match TRBD2. Germline V lookup: CDR1 SNHLY, CDR2 FYNNEI. CDR3 length: 19 amino acids. V was clipped by 2 bases and J by 1 base; unmatched bases: 14. DNA of the CDR3: TGTGCCAGCAGTGAATTTTCTGGGTCTAGCGGGAGACTGTCCTACGAGCAGTACTTC. This translates into CASSEFSGSSGRLSYEQYF.

This clone came up a few times. This rearrangement joins TRBV7-9 to TRBJ1-4; no definite D call. V was cut by 3 bases and J by 6 bases, with 5 bases left in between. The germline CDR1 and CDR2 sequences are SEHNR and FQNEAQ (reference sequence). The CDR3 sequence is 12 residues long. For the CDR3, the DNA is TGTGCCAGCAGCTTCTTAGATGAAAAACTGTTTTTT. It specifies CASSFLDEKLFF.